The 10 T cell receptor beta chains listed next were all sequenced from one sample in a study of cytomegalovirus exposure and HLA in healthy donors. Primers for the PCR totalled 60 Vbeta and 13 Jbeta. Libraries were prepared by immunoSEQ multiplex PCR; TCRdb keeps only in-frame clonotypes and omits some of them. The sample contains approximately 180,000 clones, more than 85% of which appear only once. The material sequenced was PBMCs. These receptors originate from a girl less than two years old in good health and CMV-seronegative.

This clone has only a few counts. The V gene is TRBV27, the J gene TRBJ1-2, with TRBD1 matching over 12 bases. Per the germline V gene, CDR1 is MNHEY and CDR2 is SMNVEV (reference sequence). The CDR3 is made up of 16 amino acids. Germline trimming cut 1 base from V and 8 bases from J; bases unmatched to any gene: 8. The CDR3 is CASSLYRDRGREGYTF. CDR3 bases: TGTGCCAGCAGTTTATACCGGGACAGGGGGCGAGAAGGCTACACCTTC.

The chain combines TRBV9 with TRBJ1-3; perhaps TRBD1 as D (5 bases). The CDR3 runs to 15 residues. The germline V and J ends were trimmed by 0 bases and 3 bases, with 10 bases remaining between them. The germline gives CDR1 SGDLS, CDR2 YYNGEE. In DNA form, the CDR3 reads TGTGCCAGCAGCGTAGGGTCAGGGCATGGAAACACCATATATTTT. Its translation is CASSVGSGHGNTIYF. The entire variable domain, with the rest obtained from reference TRBV9 and TRBJ1-3, is as follows: DSGVTQTPKHLITATGQRVTLRCSPRSGDLSVYWYQQSLDQGLQFLIQYYNGEERAKGNILERFSAQQFPDLHSELNLSSLELGDSALYFCASSVGSGHGNTIYFGEGSWLTVV.

The V gene is TRBV7-2, the J gene TRBJ2-7, with D tentatively TRBD2 (6 bases). There are 19 residues in the CDR3. The germline V gene has CDR1 SGHTA and CDR2 FQGNSA. V was trimmed by 5 bases and J by 5 bases, leaving 31 bases between them. Here the CDR3 reads CASSPSAWVRGLPVDEQYF. In DNA, the CDR3 is TGTGCCAGCAGCCCCTCCGCTTGGGTTAGGGGACTGCCCGTAGACGAGCAGTACTTC.

The chain recombines TRBV4-3 with TRBJ2-7, with a weak D call TRBD1 (6 bases). V lost 0 bases to trimming and J lost 1 base, with 10 bases between them. Germline V gene lookup returns CDR1 LGHNA and CDR2 YSLEER. The CDR3 has 15 amino acids. The CDR3 is CASSQDRQGSYEQYF. CDR3 DNA sequence: TGCGCCAGCAGCCAAGATCGGCAGGGGTCCTACGAGCAGTACTTC.

The CDR3 loop is CASSTLRTSGRTYEQYF. DNA of the CDR3: TGTGCCAGTAGTACCCTCCGGACTAGCGGGAGGACCTACGAGCAGTACTTC. This sequence joins TRBV19 and TRBJ2-7; the match to TRBD2 covers 14 bases. After removal of 4 bases from V and 2 bases from J, the junction contained 7 bases not matched to a gene. The CDR3 has 17 amino acids. Germline V gene lookup returns CDR1 LNHDA and CDR2 SQIVND (reference sequence).

This clone was seen more than once but under ten times. V is TRBV7-9 and J is TRBJ2-1, with 7 bases lining up with TRBD2. CDR3 length equals 16 residues. V dropped 5 bases and J dropped 4; count of bases not matched to a gene: 11. From germline, CDR1 is SEHNR and CDR2 FQNEAQ (reference sequence). Here the CDR3 reads CASSVGLVWGYNEQFF. The CDR3 DNA reads TGTGCCAGCAGCGTAGGACTAGTTTGGGGTTACAATGAGCAGTTCTTC.

The chain joins TRBV18 to TRBJ2-4; 10 nucleotides agree with TRBD1. V lost 2 bases and J lost 0; bases outside the gene matches: 7. This CDR3 is 18 amino acids long. CDR1 KGHSH and CDR2 LQKENI come from the germline V gene. The CDR3 loop is CASSPIPGQGLAKNIQYF. As DNA, the CDR3 is TGTGCCAGCTCACCAATTCCGGGACAGGGGTTAGCCAAAAACATTCAGTACTTC. The whole variable domain, filled in from reference TRBV18 and TRBJ2-4, reads NAGVMQNPRHLVRRRGQEARLRCSPMKGHSHVYWYRQLPEEGLKFMVYLQKENIIDESGMPKERFSAEFPKEGPSILRIQQVVRGDSAAYFCASSPIPGQGLAKNIQYFGAGTRLSVL.

This clone was counted between two and nine times. The chain is built from TRBV5-1 and TRBJ1-1; TRBD1 agrees at 9 bases. The CDR3 runs 15 residues. The ends lost 2 bases at V and 1 base at J; junction bases unmatched: 3. CDR1 and CDR2 from the germline V gene are SGHRS and YFSETQ. The CDR3 nucleotides are TGCGCCAGCAGCTTAACAGGGGGCGGGAACACTGAAGCTTTCTTT. Its translation is CASSLTGGGNTEAFF.

V and J are TRBV10-1 and TRBJ2-2; D perhaps matches TRBD1 (6 bases). Trimming took 3 bases from V and 3 from J, leaving 11 bases between them. The V gene's germline CDR1 is WNHNN and CDR2 SYGVQD (reference sequence). The CDR3 length is 15 residues. In DNA, the CDR3 is TGCGCCAGCAGTGACCAGGGGTGGGACACCGGGGAGCTGTTTTTT. It translates to CASSDQGWDTGELFF.

The genes are TRBV7-9 and TRBJ2-1, with D perhaps TRBD1 (6 bases). Per germline, CDR1 SEHNR and CDR2 FQNEAQ (reference sequence). The CDR3 covers 16 residues. V gave up 3 bases and J gave up 6 bases, with 18 bases separating them. For the CDR3, the DNA is TGTGCCAGCAGCTTGGGACAAGCCCCCTGGGGCAATGAGCAGTTCTTC. Residues: CASSLGQAPWGNEQFF.